This entry features one T cell receptor beta chain sequence. In the original workflow: Amplification with reference gene primers provided the estimates of nucleated cell counts. TCRdb's copy holds only in-frame clones and misses some; the assay was immunoSEQ multiplex PCR. V, J and clone size are taken as reported in that table, and D and trimming were inferred from the DNA itself. The repertoire holds about 310,000 clones, with about 87% as singletons. This specimen belongs to a study of blood T cell repertoires in COVID-19. Study information: Acute and convalescent COVID-19 samples came from the United States, Italy and Spain. T cells, B-cell-depleted T cells, or PBMCs supplied cDNA or gDNA.

CDR1 is SGHAT, CDR2 FQNNGV, per germline. V lost 0 bases to trimming and J lost 8 bases, with 14 bases between them. This CDR3 has 14 amino acids. This sequence was found in a woman aged 45-65 years who had recovered from COVID-19. The V gene is TRBV11-2, the J gene TRBJ2-7, with a tentative D call TRBD2 (5 bases). Material: peripheral blood. CDR3 protein: CASSLEAGTRKQYF. In DNA form, the CDR3 reads TGTGCCAGCAGCTTAGAGGCGGGTACCCGGAAGCAGTACTTC.